Below, 21 T cell receptor beta chains from the same sample are listed, as sequenced in a study of cytomegalovirus exposure and HLA in healthy donors. PCR employed 60 Vbeta and 13 Jbeta primers. TCRdb's copy holds only in-frame clones and misses some; the assay was immunoSEQ multiplex PCR. The sample consists of about 180,000 clones, 81% of them appearing once. The specimen sequenced was PBMCs. The receptors come from a woman aged 18-29 years in good health and CMV-seropositive.

This chain joins TRBV7-2 and TRBJ2-7; 10 bases map to TRBD2. This CDR3 comprises 15 residues. With 2 bases clipped from V and 4 bases from J, the junction kept 5 bases outside the gene matches. CDR1 and CDR2 from the germline V gene are SGHTA and FQGNSA. This chain's CDR3 is CASSLSSGGAYEQYF. CDR3 DNA: TGTGCCAGCAGCTTATCCAGCGGGGGGGCGTACGAGCAGTACTTC.

The CDR3 reads CASSHAVSGNTIYF. The CDR3 DNA sequence: TGTGCCAGCAGCCACGCAGTCTCTGGAAACACCATATATTTT. The rearrangement uses TRBV5-6 and TRBJ1-3; no clear D gene. From germline, CDR1 is SGHDT and CDR2 YYEEEE. The CDR3 contains 14 residues. V lost 4 bases and J lost 0, with 8 bases in between.

The chain combines TRBV7-2 with TRBJ1-2, with D possibly TRBD1 on 6 matching bases. CDR3 length: 15 amino acids. In germline, CDR1 is SGHTA, CDR2 FQGNSA. V was trimmed by 5 bases and J by 0 bases, leaving 13 bases between them. The CDR3 region has the DNA TGTGCCAGCAGCCTAAGACAGGCTACTAACTATGGCTACACCTTC. Translation gives CASSLRQATNYGYTF. Complete variable domain (other parts from reference TRBV7-2 and TRBJ1-2): GAGVSQSPSNKVTEKGKDVELRCDPISGHTALYWYRQSLGQGLEFLIYFQGNSAPDKSGLPSDRFSAERTGGSVSTLTIQRTQQEDSAVYLCASSLRQATNYGYTFGSGTRLTVV.

Remarks on this clone: A read error may account for a junction end that differs from germline. In DNA form, the CDR3 reads TGTTCCAGCAGCTCGGTGACAGGGGGCATCTACGAGCAGTACTTC. Protein sequence: CSSSSVTGGIYEQYF. This chain joins TRBV7-9 and TRBJ2-7; 10 bases map to TRBD1. Germline CDR1 and CDR2: SEHNR and FQNEAQ (reference sequence). The CDR3 runs 15 residues. The whole variable domain, filled in from reference TRBV7-9 and TRBJ2-7, reads DTGVSQNPRHKITKRGQNVTFRCDPISEHNRLYWYRQTLGQGPEFLTYFQNEAQLEKSRLLSDRFSAERPKGSFSTLEIQRTEQGDSAMYLCSSSSVTGGIYEQYFGPGTRLTVT.

This clone was detected only once. The J gene is TRBJ2-1, the V gene TRBV5-1; the match to TRBD2 covers 12 bases. Germline lookup yields CDR1 SGHRS and CDR2 YFSETQ. The ends lost 4 bases at V and 8 bases at J; junction bases unmatched: 7. CDR3 length: 15 residues. The CDR3 loop is CASSQTSGGIDEQFF. In DNA form, the CDR3 reads TGCGCCAGCAGCCAAACTAGCGGGGGGATCGATGAGCAGTTCTTC.

The chain joins TRBV9 to TRBJ2-7, with a tentative D call TRBD1 (6 bases). V lost 3 bases and J lost 5, with 15 bases in between. The CDR3 runs 14 residues. CDR1 SGDLS and CDR2 YYNGEE come from the germline V gene. The CDR3 sequence: CASSALTQGNEQYF. The DNA of the CDR3 is TGTGCCAGCAGCGCTTTAACACAGGGAAACGAGCAGTACTTC.

The genes are TRBV7-8 and TRBJ2-7; 7 nucleotides line up with TRBD2. The CDR3 length is 15 residues. Germline lookup yields CDR1 SGHVS and CDR2 FQNEAQ. V lost 5 bases and J lost 4; bases outside the gene matches: 11. DNA for the CDR3: TGTGCCAGCAGCCTACGGCGGGGGAAGGGTTACGAGCAGTACTTC. This codes for CASSLRRGKGYEQYF.

The chain uses TRBV7-9 and TRBJ1-1, with 8 nucleotides matching TRBD1. Germline values: CDR1 SEHNR, CDR2 FQNEAQ (reference sequence). V shed 4 bases, J shed 11 bases, and the junction held 12 bases outside the gene matches. The CDR3 runs to 14 residues. The CDR3 sequence: CASSSPDRALGAFF. As DNA, the CDR3 is TGTGCCAGCAGCTCGCCGGACAGGGCTTTGGGGGCTTTCTTT.

The chain couples TRBV5-6 to TRBJ2-3, with D maybe TRBD1 (6 bases). The germline V and J ends were trimmed by 4 bases and 2 bases, with 11 bases remaining between them. This CDR3 spans 14 amino acids. Germline V gene sequence: CDR1 SGHDT, CDR2 YYEEEE. Written as DNA, the CDR3 is TGTGCCAGCAGCGCGACAGGAGCCACAGATACGCAGTATTTT. This sequence encodes CASSATGATDTQYF. Drawing the rest from reference TRBV5-6 and TRBJ2-3, the complete variable domain is DAGVTQSPTHLIKTRGQQVTLRCSPKSGHDTVSWYQQALGQGPQFIFQYYEEEERQRGNFPDRFSGHQFPNYSSELNVNALLLGDSALYLCASSATGATDTQYFGPGTRLTVL.

The genes are TRBV18 and TRBJ2-3; the match to TRBD2 covers 11 bases. The V segment lost 4 bases and the J segment 3 bases; nucleotides outside the gene matches: 6. The CDR3 loop spans 16 amino acids. Germline values: CDR1 KGHSH, CDR2 LQKENI. CDR3 residues: CASSRTGTSGTDTQYF. In nucleotides, the CDR3 is TGTGCCAGCTCACGTACCGGGACTAGCGGAACAGATACGCAGTATTTT.

The rearrangement joins TRBV27 to TRBJ2-3; D perhaps matches TRBD2 (6 bases). The CDR3 extends over 16 amino acids. Deletions cut 6 bases from V and 6 bases from J, with 22 bases between. The germline CDR1 and CDR2 sequences are MNHEY and SMNVEV (reference sequence). The CDR3 nucleotides are TGTGCCAGCAGAACAATCGGGACTCCCGACGGGGATACGCAGTATTTT. Translating it yields CASRTIGTPDGDTQYF.

As to this clone: The junction departs from germline at one end; a sequencing error may be responsible. The genes are TRBV7-7 and TRBJ2-1; D call uncertain. The germline CDR1 and CDR2 sequences are SSHAT and FNYEAQ (reference sequence). The CDR3 has 19 amino acids. Here the CDR3 DNA reads TGTGCTAGCAGCTTACATATGCCCGGTAGGCAGGTTAGTGACAATGAGCAGTTCTTC. As protein: CASSLHMPGRQVSDNEQFF.

V usage is TRBV18 and J usage is TRBJ2-5; 8 nucleotides match TRBD1. Looked up from germline, CDR1 is KGHSH and CDR2 is LQKENI. The junction had 10 bases not matched to a gene; V was cut back by 2 bases and J by 11 bases. The CDR3 covers 14 residues. CDR3 sequence reads: CASSPTGGGWEQYF. DNA of the CDR3: TGTGCCAGCTCACCAACAGGGGGTGGATGGGAGCAGTACTTC.

The chain employs TRBV2 and TRBJ2-2, with 12 bases lining up with TRBD2. The CDR3 is made up of 14 amino acids. Germline CDR1 reads SNHLY; CDR2 reads FYNNEI. With V trimmed by 8 bases and J by 8 bases, 6 bases remained unmatched. CDR3 sequence (DNA): TGTGCCAGCGGGACTAGCGGGCGTGGTGGGGAGCTGTTTTTT. It codes for CASGTSGRGGELFF.

The chain has TRBV4-2 and TRBJ2-3; 9 bases agree with TRBD2. Trimming at V came to 0 bases and at J to 4 bases, leaving 2 bases not matched to a gene. Germline loops: CDR1 LGHNA, CDR2 YNFKEQ. The CDR3 length is 15 residues. The DNA for the CDR3 is TGTGCCAGCAGCCAAGAGGCGGGGGGGGCAGATACGCAGTATTTT. Its translation: CASSQEAGGADTQYF.

This clone was seen a handful of times. V and J are TRBV7-8 and TRBJ2-5; possibly TRBD1 for D (6 bases). Germline lookup yields CDR1 SGHVS and CDR2 FQNEAQ. Trimming pared 5 bases from V and 1 base from J, leaving 11 bases between. The CDR3 has 14 amino acids. The CDR3 coding sequence is TGTGCCAGCAGCCTGGGGGCCCTCCAAGAGACCCAGTACTTC. This encodes CASSLGALQETQYF.

The rearrangement links TRBV7-9 to TRBJ1-1; D gene uncertain. The CDR3 consists of 14 residues. Germline values: CDR1 SEHNR, CDR2 FQNEAQ (reference sequence). The germline V and J ends were trimmed by 2 bases and 2 bases, with 9 bases remaining between them. Here the CDR3 reads CASSLPSGNTEAFF. The CDR3, as DNA: TGTGCCAGCAGCTTACCCTCCGGTAACACTGAAGCTTTCTTT.

The rearrangement joins TRBV4-1 to TRBJ2-3; no reliable D call. V dropped 1 base and J dropped 1 base, with 12 bases sitting between them. Germline V lookup: CDR1 MGHRA, CDR2 YSYEKL. This CDR3 is 16 amino acids long. CDR3 in amino acids: CASSQVAARRTDTQYF. The DNA for the CDR3 is TGCGCCAGCAGCCAAGTAGCTGCGAGGCGCACAGATACGCAGTATTTT.

This chain joins TRBV19 and TRBJ1-3, with 9 bases identical to TRBD1. V gave up 10 bases and J gave up 1 base; unmatched junction bases: 5. The germline CDR1 and CDR2 sequences are LNHDA and SQIVND (reference sequence). The CDR3 contains 14 residues. The CDR3 loop is CATQTGGSGNTIYF. The CDR3 bases are TGTGCCACCCAGACAGGGGGATCTGGAAACACCATATATTTT.

The chain joins TRBV7-9 to TRBJ1-4; D might be TRBD1 (6 bases). CDR1 is SEHNR, CDR2 FQNEAQ, per germline (reference sequence). This CDR3 comprises 14 residues. V was pared by 2 bases and J by 8 bases, with 12 bases between. CDR3 DNA: TGTGCCAGCAGCTTATACAGGGATCCCGAAAAACTGTTTTTT. This codes for CASSLYRDPEKLFF.

This clone was observed a handful of times. The chain uses TRBV4-2 and TRBJ2-3; 10 nucleotides align to TRBD2. There are 20 residues in the CDR3. Germline V gives CDR1 LGHNA, CDR2 YNFKEQ. Unmatched junction bases numbered 12, after V lost 0 bases and J lost 0 bases. The CDR3 is CASSQDRGKRGGTSTDTQYF. In DNA form, the CDR3 reads TGTGCCAGCAGCCAAGATCGAGGGAAGCGGGGGGGCACTAGCACAGATACGCAGTATTTT.